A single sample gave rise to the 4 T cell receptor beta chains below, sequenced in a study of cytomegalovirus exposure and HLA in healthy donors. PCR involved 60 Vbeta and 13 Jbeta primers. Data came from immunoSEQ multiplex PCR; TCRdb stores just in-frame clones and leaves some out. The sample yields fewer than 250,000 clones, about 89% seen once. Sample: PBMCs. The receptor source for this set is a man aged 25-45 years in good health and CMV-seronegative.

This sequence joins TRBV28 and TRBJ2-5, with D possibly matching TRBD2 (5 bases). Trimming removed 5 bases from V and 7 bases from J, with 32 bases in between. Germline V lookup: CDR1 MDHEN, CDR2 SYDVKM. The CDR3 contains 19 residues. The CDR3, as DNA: TGTGCCAGCAGTCACGCAGTCGCAACGACTATCTGGGAAAAGGGGACCCAGTACTTC. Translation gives CASSHAVATTIWEKGTQYF.

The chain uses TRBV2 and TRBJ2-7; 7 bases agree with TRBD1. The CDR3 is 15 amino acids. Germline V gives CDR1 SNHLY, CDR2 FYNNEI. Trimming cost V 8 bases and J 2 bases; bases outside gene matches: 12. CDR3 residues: CASLFGQAEAYEQYF. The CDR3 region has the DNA TGTGCCAGCCTATTCGGACAGGCCGAAGCCTACGAGCAGTACTTC.

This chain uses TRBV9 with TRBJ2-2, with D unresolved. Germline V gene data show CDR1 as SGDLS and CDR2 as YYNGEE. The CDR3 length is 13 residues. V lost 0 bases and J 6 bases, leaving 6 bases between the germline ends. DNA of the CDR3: TGTGCCAGCAGCGTAGGCAGGTCCGGGGAGCTGTTTTTT. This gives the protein CASSVGRSGELFF.

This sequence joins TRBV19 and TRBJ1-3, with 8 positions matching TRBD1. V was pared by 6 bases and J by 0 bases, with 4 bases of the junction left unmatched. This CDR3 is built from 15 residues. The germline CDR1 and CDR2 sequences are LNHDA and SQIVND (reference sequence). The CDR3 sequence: CASRPDRGSGNTIYF. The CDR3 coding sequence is TGTGCCAGTAGACCTGACAGGGGCTCTGGAAACACCATATATTTT.